These T cell receptor beta chains were read from a single sample in a study of Graves' ophthalmopathy and Graves' hyperthyroidism. Each CDR3 protein gets one entry after TCRdb re-called the multiplex PCR reads with MiXCR. Of around 1.1 million distinct CDR3 sequences listed, less than 45% were seen once; the top ten hold 11%. Sequenced input: peripheral blood or thyroid tissue (not recorded which). The receptors shown here come from an adult man with Graves' hyperthyroidism. The CDR3 runs from the conserved cysteine through the conserved F or W. D genes are given only for firm matches. Part of the rows lack a size; the others show once, few, many or a class for expanded clones.

D,V,size,J,DNA,CDR3
TRBD2,TRBV20-1,few,TRBJ2-7,TGCAGTGCTGCCGGGACTAGCGGGCCGGCATCCTACGAGCAGTACTTC,CSAAGTSGPASYEQYF
NA,TRBV20-1,NA,TRBJ1-6,TGCAGTGCTAGTGCCGGGGGGGTTAATTCACCCCTCCACTTT,CSASAGGVNSPLHF
NA,TRBV7-2,NA,TRBJ2-5,TGTGCCAGCAGCTTAGGGTTGGGACCACAAGAGACCCAGTACTTC,CASSLGLGPQETQYF
NA,TRBV27,NA,TRBJ2-5,TGTGCCAGCAGGGAACATTATGTGCAAGAGACCCAGTACTTC,CASREHYVQETQYF
NA,TRBV12-3/TRBV12-4,many,TRBJ1-2,TGTGCCAGCAGCCGTCGGGCAGGTTATGGCTACACCTTC,CASSRRAGYGYTF
TRBD2,TRBV2,few,TRBJ2-3,TGTGCCAGCAGGGATAGCGGGGGGGCCGAAGCAGATACGCAGTATTTT,CASRDSGGAEADTQYF
NA,TRBV7-9,many,TRBJ2-7,TGTGCCAGCAGCTTGTCCTCCCCCTCCTACGAGCAGTACTTC,CASSLSSPSYEQYF
NA,TRBV30,few,TRBJ1-1,TGTGCCTGGAGGGTCACTGAAGCTTTCTTT,CAWRVTEAFF
NA,TRBV20-1,NA,TRBJ1-5,TGCAGTGCTAGGCCCCTGCGGGAGAGCAATCAGCCCCAGCATTTT,CSARPLRESNQPQHF
NA,TRBV7-2,few,TRBJ2-2,TGTGCCAGCAGCTTAGAAGGACTACCACCCCGGGAGCTGTTTTTT,CASSLEGLPPRELFF
NA,TRBV10-3,NA,TRBJ2-7,TGTGCCATCAGCCACGAGGAGGCCGAGCAGTACTTC,CAISHEEAEQYF
NA,TRBV12-3/TRBV12-4,many,TRBJ1-1,TGTGCCAGCCTGGGGCTATTCTCTGAAGCTTTCTTT,CASLGLFSEAFF
NA,TRBV29-1,many,TRBJ2-7,TGCAGCGTTTGGGCCTACGGGCAGGGCCTCTACGAGCAGTACTTC,CSVWAYGQGLYEQYF
TRBD1,TRBV7-6,many,TRBJ1-3,TGTGCCAGCAGCTCAACAAAAACACAGGGGTTCCGCTCTGGAAACACCATATATTTT,CASSSTKTQGFRSGNTIYF
NA,TRBV5-1,few,TRBJ2-5,TGCGCCAGCAGCCAACCCCAGGGGGGGGAGACCCAGTACTTC,CASSQPQGGETQYF
NA,TRBV19,NA,TRBJ1-6,TGTGCCAGTACGGCGGCGGCAGCAAACAATTCACCCCTCCACTTT,CASTAAAANNSPLHF
NA,TRBV14,NA,TRBJ2-7,TGTGCCAGCAGCCAAGACCCGACCGGGACAATTGTCGACGAGCAGTACTTC,CASSQDPTGTIVDEQYF
NA,TRBV2,NA,TRBJ2-7,TGTGCCAGCGAGGTAGCGAGCAACGAGCAGTACTTC,CASEVASNEQYF
TRBD1,TRBV25-1,few,TRBJ1-5,TGTGCCAGCAGTGAAGGACAGGGGCCCTATAGCAATCAGCCCCAGCATTTT,CASSEGQGPYSNQPQHF
NA,TRBV5-1,NA,TRBJ2-7,TGCGCCAGCAGCTTCCCTGGCAACTACGAGCAGTACTTC,CASSFPGNYEQYF
NA,TRBV30,few,TRBJ1-1,TGTGCCTGGACCCAGGTAGAAGCTTTCTTT,CAWTQVEAFF
NA,TRBV10-3,NA,TRBJ2-5,TGTGCCAGCAATGGCAGGTTAATGGAGACCCAGTACTTC,CASNGRLMETQYF
TRBD1,TRBV10-3,NA,TRBJ2-7,TGTGCCATCAGTGAGGCGACAGGGGAAAGGACCTACGAGCAGTACTTC,CAISEATGERTYEQYF
NA,TRBV5-1,many,TRBJ1-1,TGCGCCAGCAACAAGGGACAGAACACTGAAGCTTTCTTT,CASNKGQNTEAFF
NA,TRBV10-2,many,TRBJ2-5,TGCGCCAGCAGTGAGGGGCGGGACCAAGAGACCCAGTACTTC,CASSEGRDQETQYF
NA,TRBV20-1,NA,TRBJ1-2,TGCAGTGCTAGGGTGGGGAGGGGCTGCACCTTC,CSARVGRGCTF
NA,TRBV19,many,TRBJ1-5,TGTGCCAGTAGTATCTTAAGGGATCAGCCCCAGCATTTT,CASSILRDQPQHF
NA,TRBV12-3/TRBV12-4,many,TRBJ1-5,TGTGCCAGCACCTGGGAGGGTAGCAATCAGCCCCAGCATTTT,CASTWEGSNQPQHF
TRBD1,TRBV28,NA,TRBJ1-5,TGTGCCAGCAGTTTAGGATCAGGGGGCGCTTTTCAGCCCCAGCATTTT,CASSLGSGGAFQPQHF
NA,TRBV7-9,many,TRBJ2-7,TGTGCCAGCAGCTCCTTCGGAGGAACCTACGAGCAGTACTTC,CASSSFGGTYEQYF
NA,TRBV7-2,many,TRBJ2-5,TGTGCCAGCAGCGAGTCGGAAGAGACCCAGTACTTC,CASSESEETQYF
NA,TRBV29-1,many,TRBJ2-6,TGCAGCGTTGAAGGAGACAACTCTGGGGCCAACGTCCTGACTTTC,CSVEGDNSGANVLTF
TRBD1,TRBV12-3/TRBV12-4,NA,TRBJ2-7,TGTGCCAGCAGTTACGGGACAGGCCGGGACCTCTCCTACGAGCAGTACTTC,CASSYGTGRDLSYEQYF
NA,TRBV20-1,NA,TRBJ1-1,TGCAGTGCTAATTTTTGGGACACTGAAGCTTTCTTT,CSANFWDTEAFF
TRBD1,TRBV30,NA,TRBJ1-5,TGTGCCTGGAGTGTAGGGCGGGGACAGGATTCCAATCAGCCCCAGCATTTT,CAWSVGRGQDSNQPQHF
TRBD1,TRBV20-1,once,TRBJ2-2,TGCAGTGCTAGGGGCTGCTGGCAGGGGGTTCGGACCGGGGAGCTGTTTTTT,CSARGCWQGVRTGELFF
NA,TRBV24-1,many,TRBJ1-5,TGTGCCACCAGTGGACACAGAGACAATCAGCCCCAGCATTTT,CATSGHRDNQPQHF
TRBD2,TRBV5-1,NA,TRBJ2-3,TGCGCCAGCAGCTTCCCTCGGGGGGGCGATACGCAGTATTTT,CASSFPRGGDTQYF
TRBD2,TRBV10-3,few,TRBJ2-7,TGTGCCATCAGTGAAGGGGGACTAGCTAACGAGCAGTACTTC,CAISEGGLANEQYF
NA,TRBV25-1,NA,TRBJ2-5,TGTGCCAGCAGTGACCCGGGGCTAGCGTGGGAGACCCAGTACTTC,CASSDPGLAWETQYF
TRBD1,TRBV12-3/TRBV12-4,few,TRBJ1-4,TGTGCCAGCAGACGGACAGGGGAAAAACTGTTTTTT,CASRRTGEKLFF
NA,TRBV2,many,TRBJ1-6,TGTGCCAGCAGACCGACGGGGGCGCGGGGTTATCCCCTCCACTTT,CASRPTGARGYPLHF
TRBD1,TRBV2,NA,TRBJ2-7,TGTGCCAGCTCTGGTGACAGGGGCGCCTACGAGCAGTACTTC,CASSGDRGAYEQYF
TRBD1,TRBV10-1,many,TRBJ2-7,TGCGCCAGCAGTGCTGGGACAGGGGTCGAGCAGTACTTC,CASSAGTGVEQYF
NA,TRBV7-3,NA,TRBJ2-2,TGTGCCAGCAGCAGAGGGGCTACCCCCACCGGGGAGCTGTTTTTT,CASSRGATPTGELFF
NA,TRBV7-9,many,TRBJ1-2,TGTGCCAGCAGCTTAGTCGGACAGACAGGCTATGGCTACACCTTC,CASSLVGQTGYGYTF
NA,TRBV7-9,few,TRBJ2-3,TGTGCCAGCAGCCGAGGACCAGATACGCAGTATTTT,CASSRGPDTQYF
TRBD1,TRBV6-1,NA,TRBJ1-1,TGTGCCAGCAGACTACGGGTACAGGGGATGAACACTGAAGCTTTCTTT,CASRLRVQGMNTEAFF
TRBD1,TRBV6-1,few,TRBJ1-2,TGTGCCAGCAGTGAAGCAGGACAGGGAACGGGCTACACCTTC,CASSEAGQGTGYTF
NA,TRBV7-2,NA,TRBJ2-5,TGCGCCAGCAGCCCGGGGGCTAGGAGAAAAGAGACCCAGTACTTC,CASSPGARRKETQYF
TRBD2,TRBV5-1,many,TRBJ2-2,TGCGCCAGCAGGCCGGGACTAGCGGGACGAACCGGGGAGCTGTTTTTT,CASRPGLAGRTGELFF
TRBD1,TRBV12-3/TRBV12-4,NA,TRBJ1-6,TGTGCCAGCAGTTTAAGGGGGACAGTCTCACCCCTCCACTTT,CASSLRGTVSPLHF
NA,TRBV6-5,many,TRBJ1-6,TGTGCCAGCACACCACTACGGGTGGGGCCACCCGATTCACCCCTCCACTTT,CASTPLRVGPPDSPLHF
NA,TRBV7-9,NA,TRBJ1-1,TGTGCCAGCAGCTTAAGGGGGTCACAGGAGAACACTGAAGCTTTCTTT,CASSLRGSQENTEAFF
NA,TRBV7-6,NA,TRBJ2-5,TGTGCCAGCAGCTTATCTGGGGCGTCCCAGTACTTC,CASSLSGASQYF